This T cell receptor beta chain derives from a study of T cell responses to AZD1222 COVID-19 vaccine. Here immunoSEQ multiplex PCR was the method, and the copy in TCRdb shows in-frame clones only, minus some. The sample consists of some 130,000 clones, over 85% of them appearing once. In this sample, this clone turned up once. Germline V gene data show CDR1 as SGHRS and CDR2 as YFSETQ. The V end was cut by 2 bases, the J end by 1 base, with 15 bases between. This CDR3 is built from 16 residues. This material consisted of peripheral blood, taken on day 0 of AZD1222 vaccination. This chain joins TRBV5-1 and TRBJ2-5; TRBD1 might be the D (5 bases). The TCR originated in an adult in good health. Here the CDR3 DNA reads TGCGCCAGCAGCTTTGAAGGGGTAGGGGCCCAAGAGACCCAGTACTTC. It codes for CASSFEGVGAQETQYF. Variable domain in full (rest from reference TRBV5-1 and TRBJ2-5): KAGVTQTPRYLIKTRGQQVTLSCSPISGHRSVSWYQQTPGQGLQFLFEYFSETQRNKGNFPGRFSGRQFSNSRSEMNVSTLELGDSALYLCASSFEGVGAQETQYFGPGTRLLVL.